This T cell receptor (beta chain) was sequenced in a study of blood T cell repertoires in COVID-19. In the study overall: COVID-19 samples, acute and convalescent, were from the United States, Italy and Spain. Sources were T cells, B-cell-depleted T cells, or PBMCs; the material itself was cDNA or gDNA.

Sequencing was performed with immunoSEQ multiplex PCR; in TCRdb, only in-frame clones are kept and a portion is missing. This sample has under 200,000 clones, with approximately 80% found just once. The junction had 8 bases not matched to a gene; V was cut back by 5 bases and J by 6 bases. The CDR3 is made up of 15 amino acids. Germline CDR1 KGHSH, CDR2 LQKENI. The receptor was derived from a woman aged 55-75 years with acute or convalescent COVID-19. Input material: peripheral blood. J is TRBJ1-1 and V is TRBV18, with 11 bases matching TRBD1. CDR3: CASSVSGTGGAEAFF. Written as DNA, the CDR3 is TGTGCCAGCTCAGTTTCCGGGACAGGGGGGGCTGAAGCTTTCTTT. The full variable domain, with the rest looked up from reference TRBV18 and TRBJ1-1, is NAGVMQNPRHLVRRRGQEARLRCSPMKGHSHVYWYRQLPEEGLKFMVYLQKENIIDESGMPKERFSAEFPKEGPSILRIQQVVRGDSAAYFCASSVSGTGGAEAFFGQGTRLTVV.